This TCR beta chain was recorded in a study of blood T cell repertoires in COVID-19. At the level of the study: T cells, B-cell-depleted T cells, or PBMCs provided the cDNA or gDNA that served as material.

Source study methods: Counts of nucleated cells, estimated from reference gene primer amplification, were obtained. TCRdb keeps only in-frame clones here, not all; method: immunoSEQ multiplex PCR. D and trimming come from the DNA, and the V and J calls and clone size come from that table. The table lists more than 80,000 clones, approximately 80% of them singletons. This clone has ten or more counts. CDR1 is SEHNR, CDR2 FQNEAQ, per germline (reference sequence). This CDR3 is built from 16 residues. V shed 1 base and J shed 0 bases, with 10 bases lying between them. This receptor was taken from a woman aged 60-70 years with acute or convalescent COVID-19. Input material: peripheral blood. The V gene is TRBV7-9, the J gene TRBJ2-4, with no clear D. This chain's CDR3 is CASSLDSNIAKNIQYF. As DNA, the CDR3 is TGTGCCAGCAGCTTAGACAGTAATATAGCCAAAAACATTCAGTACTTC. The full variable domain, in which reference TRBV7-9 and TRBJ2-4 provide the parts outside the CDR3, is DTGVSQNPRHKITKRGQNVTFRCDPISEHNRLYWYRQTLGQGPEFLTYFQNEAQLEKSRLLSDRFSAERPKGSFSTLEIQRTEQGDSAMYLCASSLDSNIAKNIQYFGAGTRLSVL.